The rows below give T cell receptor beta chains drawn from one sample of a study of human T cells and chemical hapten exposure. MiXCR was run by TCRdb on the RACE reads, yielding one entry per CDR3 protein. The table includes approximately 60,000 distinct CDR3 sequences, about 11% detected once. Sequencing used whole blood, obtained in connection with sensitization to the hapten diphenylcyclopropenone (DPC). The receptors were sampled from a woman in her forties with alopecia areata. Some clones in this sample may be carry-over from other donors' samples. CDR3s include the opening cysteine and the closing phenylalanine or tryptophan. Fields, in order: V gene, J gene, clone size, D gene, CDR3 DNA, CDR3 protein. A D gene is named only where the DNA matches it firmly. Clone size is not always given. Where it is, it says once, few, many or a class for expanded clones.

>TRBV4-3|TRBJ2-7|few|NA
TGCGCCAGCAGCCAAGAGAGGACGGCCGTCTACGAGCAGTACTTC
CASSQERTAVYEQYF
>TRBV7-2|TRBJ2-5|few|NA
TGTGCCAGCGGCTTCGGGGGGCAAAAGACCCAGTACTTC
CASGFGGQKTQYF
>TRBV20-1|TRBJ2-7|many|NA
TGCAGTGCACCGCCCCGGGACCTATCCTACGAGCAGTACTTC
CSAPPRDLSYEQYF
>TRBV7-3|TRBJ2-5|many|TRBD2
TGTGCCAGCAGCCCCACCCAGAGCGGGGGCGATGAGACCCAGTACTTC
CASSPTQSGGDETQYF
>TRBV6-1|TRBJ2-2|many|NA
TGTGCCAGCAGTGAAGTTCCGGGGAACACCGGGGAGCTGTTTTTT
CASSEVPGNTGELFF
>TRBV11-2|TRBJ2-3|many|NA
TGTGCCAGCAGCTTAGCCGGGAGAAGGACAGATACGCAGTATTTT
CASSLAGRRTDTQYF
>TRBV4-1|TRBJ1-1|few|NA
TGCGCCAGCAGCCAGCCCCGGGGGGAAGCTTTCTTT
CASSQPRGEAFF
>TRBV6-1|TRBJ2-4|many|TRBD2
TGTGCCAGCAGTGAGCTAGCGGGGGGGCAGGAGTACTTC
CASSELAGGQEYF
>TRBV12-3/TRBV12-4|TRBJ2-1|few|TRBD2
TGTGCCAGCAGTTTAAGGACTAGCGGGGGTTACCTCTCCTACAATGAGCAGTTCTTC
CASSLRTSGGYLSYNEQFF
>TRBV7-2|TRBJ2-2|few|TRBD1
TGTGCCAGCAGCTTTCGGGCAGGGGGCACCGGGGAGCTGTTTTTT
CASSFRAGGTGELFF
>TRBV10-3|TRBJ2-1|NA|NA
TGTGCCATCAGTGACAGCGAGACCTACAATGAGCAGTTCTTC
CAISDSETYNEQFF
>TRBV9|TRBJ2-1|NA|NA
TGTGCCAGCAGTCTAGCGAATGAGCAGTTCTTC
CASSLANEQFF
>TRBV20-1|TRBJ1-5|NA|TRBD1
TGCAGTGCTAGAGACCCCCAGGGACAGGGGGCGGGAGGAGGGAGTCAGCCCCAGCATTTT
CSARDPQGQGAGGGSQPQHF
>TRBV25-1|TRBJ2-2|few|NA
TGTGCCAGCAGTGCTGCCGGGCCGCTGGGCGGGGAGCTGTTTTTT
CASSAAGPLGGELFF
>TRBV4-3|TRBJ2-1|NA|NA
TGCGCCAGCAGCCGGGACCCAGGCCATGAGCAGTTCTTC
CASSRDPGHEQFF
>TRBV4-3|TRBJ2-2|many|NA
TGCGCCAGCAGCCATGTTGGGGAGCTGTTTTTT
CASSHVGELFF
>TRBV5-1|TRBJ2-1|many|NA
TGCGCCTCCTCCGGGACCTGGGGCAATGAGCAGTTCTTC
CASSGTWGNEQFF
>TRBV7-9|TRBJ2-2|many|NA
TGTGCCAGCAGCTTAGCGCAGGGGACCGGGGAGCTGTTTTTT
CASSLAQGTGELFF
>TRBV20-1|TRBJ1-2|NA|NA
TGCAGTGCTAGCGAGGGGAAGAACTATGGCTACACCTTC
CSASEGKNYGYTF
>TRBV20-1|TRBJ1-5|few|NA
TGCAGTGCTAGAGGATCCGGGACAACGACCATTAGCAATCAGCCCCAGCATTTT
CSARGSGTTTISNQPQHF
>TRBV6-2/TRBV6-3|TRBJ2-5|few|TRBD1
TGTGCCAGCAGAAAAGGGGGCAGCCAAGAGACCCAGTACTTC
CASRKGGSQETQYF
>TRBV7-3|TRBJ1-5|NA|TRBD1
TGTGCCAGCAGCTCTTTAGGACAGGGGCGAATCGGCAATCAGCCCCAGCATTTT
CASSSLGQGRIGNQPQHF
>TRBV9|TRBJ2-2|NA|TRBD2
TGTGCCAGCAGGAGCGGGGGGCCGAACACCGGGGAGCTGTTTTTT
CASRSGGPNTGELFF
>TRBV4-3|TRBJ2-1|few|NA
TGCGCCAGCAGCCCCGGTGGTTCTGGGAATGAGCAGTTCTTC
CASSPGGSGNEQFF
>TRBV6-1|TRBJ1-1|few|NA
TGTGCCAGCAGTGAACACCGGGACGAATTGGACACTGAAGCTTTCTTT
CASSEHRDELDTEAFF
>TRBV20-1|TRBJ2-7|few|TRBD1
TGCAGTGCTAGAGATGTGAGGCAGGGGGACTACGAGCAGTACTTC
CSARDVRQGDYEQYF
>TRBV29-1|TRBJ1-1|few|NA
TGCAGCGTTGGGCTCGGTTCTGTATTGAACACTGAAGCTTTCTTT
CSVGLGSVLNTEAFF
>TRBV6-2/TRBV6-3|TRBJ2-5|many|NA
TGTGCCATCGGAGAGGTCGGGGAGACCCAGTACTTC
CAIGEVGETQYF
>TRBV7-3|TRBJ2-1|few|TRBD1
TGTGCCAGCAGCCAGGATATAGGACAGGGCTACAATGAGCAGTTCTTC
CASSQDIGQGYNEQFF
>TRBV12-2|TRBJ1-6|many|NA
TGTGCAAGTCGCTGGGGACCTAATTCACCCCTCCACTTT
CASRWGPNSPLHF
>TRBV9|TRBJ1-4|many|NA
TGTGCCAGCAGCGTAGGCCCAGGGGTAAATGAAAAACTGTTTTTT
CASSVGPGVNEKLFF
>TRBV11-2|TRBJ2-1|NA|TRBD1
TGTGCCAGCAGCTTAAGTCCGCGGACAGGGTTCAATGAGCAGTTCTTC
CASSLSPRTGFNEQFF
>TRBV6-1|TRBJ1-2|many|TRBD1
TGTGCCAGCAGTAGGACAGGGGTGTATGGCTACACCTTC
CASSRTGVYGYTF
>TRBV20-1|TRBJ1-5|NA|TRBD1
TGCAGTGCTAGTTCCGGGACAGGGTCATTGTGGAGCAATCAGCCCCAGCATTTT
CSASSGTGSLWSNQPQHF
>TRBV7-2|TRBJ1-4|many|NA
TGTGCCTCTCGCCGGGCTGCTAATGAAAAACTGTTTTTT
CASRRAANEKLFF